A selection of T cell receptor beta chains follows, all from one sample in a study of T cell responses to AZD1222 COVID-19 vaccine. Sequencing used immunoSEQ multiplex PCR; TCRdb keeps in-frame clones, though not all of them. The table lists some 67,000 clones, under 90% of them singletons. This specimen consisted of peripheral blood, obtained 28 days after the second AZD1222 dose. The receptors shown here come from an adult who received the AZD1222 COVID-19 vaccine. Each CDR3 is given with its conserved first and last residue. Each record gives: J gene, V gene, D gene, clone size, CDR3 DNA, CDR3 protein. The D gene is left open where the match is weak. Not every row has a clone size; where given, it reads once, few, many or a size class.

TRBJ2-1 | TRBV18 | . | few | TGTGCCAGCTCAACCCCCTGGGGCTCCTACAATGAGCAGTTCTTC | CASSTPWGSYNEQFF
TRBJ2-3 | TRBV25-1 | . | . | TGTGCCAGCAGTGAATTTGGACAACTTAGCACAGATACGCAGTATTTT | CASSEFGQLSTDTQYF
TRBJ1-6 | TRBV4-3 | . | . | TGCGCCAGCAGCCAAGAGACGAATTCACCCCTCCACTTT | CASSQETNSPLHF
TRBJ2-7 | TRBV10-3 | . | . | TGTGCCATCAGAAACAGGGAACTCTCAGAACAGTACTTC | CAIRNRELSEQYF
TRBJ2-4 | TRBV6-5 | . | . | TGTGCCAGCAGTTACTCGCCTCGGTGGGTGCACATTCAGTACTTC | CASSYSPRWVHIQYF
TRBJ1-6 | TRBV6-5 | . | . | TGTGCCAGCATCCGGGTAGAGGGTACACCCCTCCACTTT | CASIRVEGTPLHF
TRBJ2-7 | TRBV7-2 | . | . | TGTGCCAGCAGAACCTATTGGACAGCCTACGAGCAGTACTTC | CASRTYWTAYEQYF
TRBJ1-1 | TRBV5-1 | . | . | TGCGCCAGCAGCTTGCCGGACAGAGAGGGCACTGAAGCTTTCTTT | CASSLPDREGTEAFF
TRBJ1-5 | TRBV28 | . | . | TGTGCCAGCAGTTTATATGAATCCGGGCAATATAGCAATCAGCCCCAGCATTTT | CASSLYESGQYSNQPQHF
TRBJ1-2 | TRBV27 | TRBD1 | once | TGTGCCACCCAAGGGGGCAGCTATGGCTACACCTTC | CATQGGSYGYTF
TRBJ2-5 | TRBV9 | . | . | TGTGCCAGCAGCGCCATGTACCAAGAGACCCAGTACTTC | CASSAMYQETQYF
TRBJ2-5 | TRBV11-3 | . | . | TGTGCCAGCAGCCACTTTACCGGGGAGACCCAGTACTTC | CASSHFTGETQYF
TRBJ2-2 | TRBV18 | . | few | TGTGCCAGCTCACCAATTAAGCACACCGGGGAGCTGTTTTTT | CASSPIKHTGELFF
TRBJ1-1 | TRBV7-9 | TRBD1 | . | TGTGCCAGCAGCCCTCCGGGACAGCCGAACACTGAAGCTTTCTTT | CASSPPGQPNTEAFF
TRBJ2-7 | TRBV6-5 | TRBD2 | few | TGTGCCAGCAGAGTAGGACTAGCAAGGGAGCAGTACTTC | CASRVGLAREQYF
TRBJ1-2 | TRBV5-1 | TRBD1 | . | TGCGCCAGCAGCCCCGGGGGCGACAGGGGATACGATGGCTACACCTTC | CASSPGGDRGYDGYTF
TRBJ1-4 | TRBV19 | TRBD1 | . | TGTGCCAGTACCGACCGGGACAGGGGTCCAAAACTGTTTTTT | CASTDRDRGPKLFF
TRBJ1-2 | TRBV5-1 | . | . | TGCGCCAGCAGCTTGGAAGGCAATTCTAACTATGGCTACACCTTC | CASSLEGNSNYGYTF
TRBJ2-5 | TRBV5-4 | TRBD2 | . | TGTGCCAGCAGCTTGGTAGCGGGGGGCCAAGAGACCCAGTACTTC | CASSLVAGGQETQYF
TRBJ2-3 | TRBV7-9 | . | few | TGTGCCAGCAGCTTAGGGAGGCTCCCTACAGATACGCAGTATTTT | CASSLGRLPTDTQYF